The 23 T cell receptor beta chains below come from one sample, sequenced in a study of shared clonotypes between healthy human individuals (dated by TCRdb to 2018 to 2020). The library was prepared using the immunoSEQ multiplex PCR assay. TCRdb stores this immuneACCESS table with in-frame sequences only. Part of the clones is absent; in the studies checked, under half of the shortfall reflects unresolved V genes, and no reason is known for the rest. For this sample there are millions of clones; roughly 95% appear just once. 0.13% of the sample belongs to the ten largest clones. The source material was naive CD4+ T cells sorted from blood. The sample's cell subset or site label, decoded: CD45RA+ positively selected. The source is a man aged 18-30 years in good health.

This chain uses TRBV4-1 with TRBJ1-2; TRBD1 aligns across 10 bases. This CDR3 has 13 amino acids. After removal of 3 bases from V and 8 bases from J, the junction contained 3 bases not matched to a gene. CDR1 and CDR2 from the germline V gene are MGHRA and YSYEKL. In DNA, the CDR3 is TGCGCCAGCAGCCAGGGGACAGGGGAGGGCTACACCTTC. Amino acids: CASSQGTGEGYTF.

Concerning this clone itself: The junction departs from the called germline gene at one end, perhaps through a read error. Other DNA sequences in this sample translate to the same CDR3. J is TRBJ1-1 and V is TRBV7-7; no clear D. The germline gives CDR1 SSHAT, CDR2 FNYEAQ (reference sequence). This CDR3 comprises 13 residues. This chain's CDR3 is CASSLEMNTEAFF. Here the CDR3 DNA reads TGTGCTAGCAGCTTAGAGATGAACACTGAAGCTTTCTTT.

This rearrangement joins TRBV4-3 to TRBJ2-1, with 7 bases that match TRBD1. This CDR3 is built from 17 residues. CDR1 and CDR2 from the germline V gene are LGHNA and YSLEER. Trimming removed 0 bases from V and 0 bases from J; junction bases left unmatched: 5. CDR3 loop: CASSQDLRDSSYNEQFF. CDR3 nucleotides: TGCGCCAGCAGCCAAGATCTCCGGGACAGCTCCTACAATGAGCAGTTCTTC.

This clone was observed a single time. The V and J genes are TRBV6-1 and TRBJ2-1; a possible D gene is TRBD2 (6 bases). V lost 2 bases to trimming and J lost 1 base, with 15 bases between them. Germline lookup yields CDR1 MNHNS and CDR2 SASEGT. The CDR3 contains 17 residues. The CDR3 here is CASSEQFGGMSYNEQFF. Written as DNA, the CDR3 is TGTGCCAGCAGTGAACAGTTTGGCGGGATGTCCTACAATGAGCAGTTCTTC.

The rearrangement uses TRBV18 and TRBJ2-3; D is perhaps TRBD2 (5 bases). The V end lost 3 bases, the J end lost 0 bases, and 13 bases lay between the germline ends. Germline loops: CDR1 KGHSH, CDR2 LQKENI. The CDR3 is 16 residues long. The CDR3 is CASSPVVASSTDTQYF. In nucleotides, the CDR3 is TGTGCCAGCTCACCTGTCGTAGCGTCTAGCACAGATACGCAGTATTTT. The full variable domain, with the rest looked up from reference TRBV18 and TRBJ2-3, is NAGVMQNPRHLVRRRGQEARLRCSPMKGHSHVYWYRQLPEEGLKFMVYLQKENIIDESGMPKERFSAEFPKEGPSILRIQQVVRGDSAAYFCASSPVVASSTDTQYFGPGTRLTVL.

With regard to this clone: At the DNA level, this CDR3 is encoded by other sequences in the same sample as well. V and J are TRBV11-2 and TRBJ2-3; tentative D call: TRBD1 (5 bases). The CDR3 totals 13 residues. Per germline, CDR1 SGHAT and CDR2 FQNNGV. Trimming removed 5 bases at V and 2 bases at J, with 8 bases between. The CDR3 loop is CASSQDNTDTQYF. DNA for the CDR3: TGTGCCAGCAGCCAGGACAACACAGATACGCAGTATTTT.

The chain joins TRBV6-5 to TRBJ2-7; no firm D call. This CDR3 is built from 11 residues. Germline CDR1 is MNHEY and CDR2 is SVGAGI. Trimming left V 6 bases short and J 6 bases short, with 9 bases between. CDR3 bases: TGTGCCAGCAGGGACCGGCTCGAGCAGTACTTC. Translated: CASRDRLEQYF.

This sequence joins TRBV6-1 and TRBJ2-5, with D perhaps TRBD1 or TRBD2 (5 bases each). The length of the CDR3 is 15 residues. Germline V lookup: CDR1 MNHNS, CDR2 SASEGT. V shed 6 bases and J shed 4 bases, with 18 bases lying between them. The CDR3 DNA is TGTGCCAGCAGGGGGGTCGGTCAAAAACTAGAGACCCAGTACTTC. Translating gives CASRGVGQKLETQYF.

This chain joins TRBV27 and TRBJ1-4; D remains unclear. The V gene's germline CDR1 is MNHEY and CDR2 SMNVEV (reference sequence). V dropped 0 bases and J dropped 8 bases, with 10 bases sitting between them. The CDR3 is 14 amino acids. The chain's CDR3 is CASSLSEWGEKLFF. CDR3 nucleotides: TGTGCCAGCAGTTTATCAGAATGGGGAGAAAAACTGTTTTTT.

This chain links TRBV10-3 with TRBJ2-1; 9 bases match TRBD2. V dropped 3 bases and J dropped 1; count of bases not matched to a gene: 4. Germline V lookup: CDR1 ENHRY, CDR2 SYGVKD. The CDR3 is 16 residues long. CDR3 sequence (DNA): TGTGCCATCAGTGAACTAGCGGGTGATTCCTACAATGAGCAGTTCTTC. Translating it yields CAISELAGDSYNEQFF.

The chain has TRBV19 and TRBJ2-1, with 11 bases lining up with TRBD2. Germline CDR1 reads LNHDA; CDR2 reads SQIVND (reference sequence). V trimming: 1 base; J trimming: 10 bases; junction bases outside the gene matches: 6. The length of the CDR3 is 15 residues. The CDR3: CASSIAGSGRAEQFF. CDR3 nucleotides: TGTGCCAGTAGTATAGCCGGTAGCGGGAGGGCCGAGCAGTTCTTC.

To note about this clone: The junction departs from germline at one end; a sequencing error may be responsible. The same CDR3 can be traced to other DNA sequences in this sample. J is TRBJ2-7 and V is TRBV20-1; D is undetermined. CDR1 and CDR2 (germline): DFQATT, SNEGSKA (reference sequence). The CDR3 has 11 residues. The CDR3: CSARDQHEQYF. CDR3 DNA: TGCAGTGCCAGAGACCAACACGAGCAGTACTTC.

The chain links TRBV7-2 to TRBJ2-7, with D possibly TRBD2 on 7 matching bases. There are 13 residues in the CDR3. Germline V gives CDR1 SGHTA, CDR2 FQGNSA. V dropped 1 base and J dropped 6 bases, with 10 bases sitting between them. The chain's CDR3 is CASSLVRGGEQYF. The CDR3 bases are TGTGCCAGCAGCTTAGTTAGGGGGGGCGAGCAGTACTTC. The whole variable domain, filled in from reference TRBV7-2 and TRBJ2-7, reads GAGVSQSPSNKVTEKGKDVELRCDPISGHTALYWYRQSLGQGLEFLIYFQGNSAPDKSGLPSDRFSAERTGGSVSTLTIQRTQQEDSAVYLCASSLVRGGEQYFGPGTRLTVT.

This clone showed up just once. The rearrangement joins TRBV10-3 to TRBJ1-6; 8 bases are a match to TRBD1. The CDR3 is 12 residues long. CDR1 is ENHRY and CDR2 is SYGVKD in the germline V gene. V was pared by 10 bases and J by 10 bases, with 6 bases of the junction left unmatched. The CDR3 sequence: CATAGGGSPLHF. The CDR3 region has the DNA TGTGCCACAGCAGGGGGCGGATCACCCCTCCACTTT.

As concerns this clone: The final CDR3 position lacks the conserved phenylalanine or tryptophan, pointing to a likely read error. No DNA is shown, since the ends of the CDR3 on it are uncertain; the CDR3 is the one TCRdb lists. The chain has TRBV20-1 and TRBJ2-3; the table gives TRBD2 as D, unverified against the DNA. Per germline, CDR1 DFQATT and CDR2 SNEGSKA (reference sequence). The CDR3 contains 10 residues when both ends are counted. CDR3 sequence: CSAMGLHPRV.

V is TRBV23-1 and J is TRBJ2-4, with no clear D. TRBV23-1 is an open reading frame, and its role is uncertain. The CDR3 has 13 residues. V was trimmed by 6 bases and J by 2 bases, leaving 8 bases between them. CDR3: CASRDGTKNIQYF. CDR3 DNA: TGCGCCAGCAGGGACGGCACCAAAAACATTCAGTACTTC.

This CDR3 is CATRTDTQYF. The CDR3 region has the DNA TGTGCCACCCGCACAGATACGCAGTATTTT. This sequence joins TRBV6-1 and TRBJ2-3; D remains ambiguous. Germline V gene lookup returns CDR1 MNHNS and CDR2 SASEGT. The CDR3 covers 10 residues. V dropped 10 bases and J dropped 1 base, with 3 bases sitting between them.

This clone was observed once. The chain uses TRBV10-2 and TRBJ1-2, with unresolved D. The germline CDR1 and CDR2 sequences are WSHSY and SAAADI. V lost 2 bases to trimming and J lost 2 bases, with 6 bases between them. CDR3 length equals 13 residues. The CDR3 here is CASSEGQNYGYTF. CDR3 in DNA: TGCGCCAGCAGTGAGGGTCAGAACTATGGCTACACCTTC.

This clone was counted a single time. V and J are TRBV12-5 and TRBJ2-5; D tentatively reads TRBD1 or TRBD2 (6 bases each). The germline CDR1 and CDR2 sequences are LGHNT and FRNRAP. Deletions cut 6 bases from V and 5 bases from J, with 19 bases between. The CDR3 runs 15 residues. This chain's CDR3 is CASGPRRRGVETQYF. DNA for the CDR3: TGTGCTAGTGGCCCGCGGAGGAGGGGGGTTGAGACCCAGTACTTC.

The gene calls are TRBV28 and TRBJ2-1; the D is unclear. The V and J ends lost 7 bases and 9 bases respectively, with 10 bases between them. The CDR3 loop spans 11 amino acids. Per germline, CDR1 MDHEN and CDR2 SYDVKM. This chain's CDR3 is CASTSRSEQFF. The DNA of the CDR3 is TGTGCCAGCACTTCTAGATCTGAGCAGTTCTTC.

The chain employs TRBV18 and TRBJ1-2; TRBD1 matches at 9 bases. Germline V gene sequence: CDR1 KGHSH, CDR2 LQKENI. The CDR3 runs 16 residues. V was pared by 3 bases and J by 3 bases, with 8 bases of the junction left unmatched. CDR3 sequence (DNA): TGTGCCAGCTCACCCTTAGCCACAGGGGGCGACTATGGCTACACCTTC. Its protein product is CASSPLATGGDYGYTF. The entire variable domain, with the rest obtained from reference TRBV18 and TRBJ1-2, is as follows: NAGVMQNPRHLVRRRGQEARLRCSPMKGHSHVYWYRQLPEEGLKFMVYLQKENIIDESGMPKERFSAEFPKEGPSILRIQQVVRGDSAAYFCASSPLATGGDYGYTFGSGTRLTVV.

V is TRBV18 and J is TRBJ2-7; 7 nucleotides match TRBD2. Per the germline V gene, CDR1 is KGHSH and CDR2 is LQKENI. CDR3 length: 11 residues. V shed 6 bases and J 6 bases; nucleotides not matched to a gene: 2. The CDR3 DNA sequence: TGTGCCAGCTCCCGGGGGGTCGAGCAGTACTTC. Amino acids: CASSRGVEQYF.

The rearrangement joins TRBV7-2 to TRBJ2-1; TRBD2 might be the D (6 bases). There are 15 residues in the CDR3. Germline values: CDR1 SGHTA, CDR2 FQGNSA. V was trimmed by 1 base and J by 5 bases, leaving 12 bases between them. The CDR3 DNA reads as TGTGCCAGCAGCTTAGGCAGGGACTTCGACAATGAGCAGTTCTTC. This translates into CASSLGRDFDNEQFF. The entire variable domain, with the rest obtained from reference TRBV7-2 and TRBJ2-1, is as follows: GAGVSQSPSNKVTEKGKDVELRCDPISGHTALYWYRQSLGQGLEFLIYFQGNSAPDKSGLPSDRFSAERTGGSVSTLTIQRTQQEDSAVYLCASSLGRDFDNEQFFGPGTRLTVL.